Each of the 15 T cell receptor beta chains below was sequenced from the same sample in a study of T cell changes during pregnancy in multiple sclerosis (dated by TCRdb to between 2018 and 2021). Libraries were constructed by the immunoSEQ multiplex PCR assay. TCRdb carries this immuneACCESS record with in-frame sequences only. Its versions omit some clonotypes, under half of them owing to an unresolved V gene in the studies checked, with the rest unexplained. The sample has 35,000 or so clones on record, 70% to 90% of them singletons. In total, the top ten clones hold roughly 0.56% of the sample. This specimen consisted of CD4+ T cells from peripheral blood mononuclear cells, obtained in the first trimester of pregnancy. These TCRs come from a female donor with multiple sclerosis, enrolled in a pregnancy study.

The V gene is TRBV11-2, the J gene TRBJ1-4, with D possibly matching TRBD1 (6 bases). CDR1 SGHAT and CDR2 FQNNGV come from the germline V gene. The CDR3 covers 16 residues. Trimming shortened V by 1 base and J by 6 bases, and 15 bases separated the two germline ends. The DNA of the CDR3 is TGTGCCAGCAGCTTAGTTGGGGGGGGCGCCGATGAAAAACTGTTTTTT. Protein product: CASSLVGGGADEKLFF.

The chain links TRBV11-2 to TRBJ1-2; 11 bases are a match to TRBD1. Germline CDR1 and CDR2: SGHAT and FQNNGV. Trimming removed 1 base from V and 7 bases from J; junction bases left unmatched: 8. The CDR3 spans 16 residues. The CDR3 region is CASSLGRGQGDRGYTF. The DNA for the CDR3 is TGTGCCAGCAGCTTAGGGAGGGGACAGGGGGATCGTGGCTACACCTTC.

The V and J genes are TRBV7-8 and TRBJ2-4, with TRBD2 matching 10 bases. The ends lost 0 bases at V and 5 bases at J; junction bases unmatched: 1. This CDR3 comprises 15 residues. Germline lookup yields CDR1 SGHVS and CDR2 FQNEAQ. The CDR3 spells CASSLALAGENIQYF. CDR3 coding DNA: TGTGCCAGCAGCTTAGCCCTAGCGGGGGAAAACATTCAGTACTTC.

In this sample, this clone turned up a few times. V and J are TRBV7-9 and TRBJ1-1; D perhaps matches TRBD1 (5 bases). This CDR3 is built from 10 residues. Germline V gene sequence: CDR1 SEHNR, CDR2 FQNEAQ (reference sequence). The V end was cut by 8 bases, the J end by 7 bases, with 8 bases between. CDR3 protein: CASQDNEAFF. Here the CDR3 DNA reads TGTGCCAGCCAGGACAATGAAGCTTTCTTT.

This clone was counted once. The chain links TRBV27 to TRBJ1-5; D is unclear. With 2 bases removed from V and 5 bases from J, the gap between germline ends came to 16 bases. The CDR3 is 16 amino acids. Germline CDR1 MNHEY, CDR2 SMNVEV (reference sequence). This CDR3 is CASSLRRGIEDQPQHF. CDR3 coding DNA: TGTGCCAGCAGTTTACGGCGCGGGATTGAGGATCAGCCCCAGCATTTT.

This rearrangement joins TRBV6-1 to TRBJ1-2; 9 positions match TRBD1. This CDR3 spans 13 amino acids. Germline-derived CDR1 and CDR2 are MNHNS and SASEGT. The trim removed 4 bases at V and 8 bases at J, leaving 5 bases unmatched. The CDR3 DNA reads TGTGCCAGCAGTGTTTGGGACAGGGACGGCTACACCTTC. As protein: CASSVWDRDGYTF.

V gene TRBV4-2 combines with J gene TRBJ2-3, with 12 bases that match TRBD2. This CDR3 region has 18 residues. V was pared by 4 bases and J by 4 bases, with 12 bases of the junction left unmatched. Germline CDR1 is LGHNA and CDR2 is YNFKEQ. The CDR3 DNA is TGTGCCAGCAGCCCTAGCGGGAGGGGGAGACACAGAGCAGATACGCAGTATTTT. It translates to CASSPSGRGRHRADTQYF.

This chain joins TRBV5-4 and TRBJ2-7; 12 nucleotides agree with TRBD2. CDR3 length: 16 amino acids. Germline assignment: CDR1 SGHNT and CDR2 YYREEE (reference sequence). V shed 3 bases and J 5 bases; nucleotides not matched to a gene: 9. In DNA form, the CDR3 reads TGTGCCAGCAGCTCCCCCGCTAGCGGGAGGGCCCACGAGCAGTACTTC. As protein: CASSSPASGRAHEQYF.

The chain joins TRBV28 to TRBJ2-7, with TRBD2 as a possible D gene (6 bases). The V end lost 3 bases, the J end lost 2 bases, and 8 bases lay between the germline ends. CDR1 and CDR2 (germline): MDHEN, SYDVKM. The CDR3 extends over 13 amino acids. CDR3 nucleotides: TGTGCCAGCAGTTTTGGGGGGACCTACGAGCAGTACTTC. This sequence encodes CASSFGGTYEQYF. Combining the CDR3 with reference TRBV28 and TRBJ2-7 gives the whole variable domain DVKVTQSSRYLVKRTGEKVFLECVQDMDHENMFWYRQDPGLGLRLIYFSYDVKMKEKGDIPEGYSVSREKKERFSLILESASTNQTSMYLCASSFGGTYEQYFGPGTRLTVT.

The chain couples TRBV7-3 to TRBJ2-5; 8 bases align to TRBD1. V was clipped by 5 bases and J by 5 bases; unmatched bases: 7. The V gene's germline CDR1 is SGHTA and CDR2 FQGTGA. CDR3 length equals 14 residues. The CDR3 DNA follows: TGTGCCAGCAGCGCCGACAGGGGTGGGGAGACCCAGTACTTC. Its protein product is CASSADRGGETQYF.

This clone is a singleton in its sample. The gene calls are TRBV28 and TRBJ2-7; tentative D call: TRBD1 (6 bases). Trimming stripped 11 bases from V and 5 bases from J, with 28 bases between. CDR1 is MDHEN, CDR2 SYDVKM, per germline. The CDR3 length is 16 residues. The CDR3 region is CACALRQGYGSDEQYF. Written as DNA, the CDR3 is TGTGCCTGCGCCCTTCGTCAGGGGTATGGATCCGACGAGCAGTACTTC. Using reference TRBV28 and TRBJ2-7 for the parts outside the CDR3, the full variable domain is DVKVTQSSRYLVKRTGEKVFLECVQDMDHENMFWYRQDPGLGLRLIYFSYDVKMKEKGDIPEGYSVSREKKERFSLILESASTNQTSMYLCACALRQGYGSDEQYFGPGTRLTVT.

This chain connects TRBV19 to TRBJ1-1; 10 nucleotides agree with TRBD1. The CDR3 sequence is 20 residues long. Trimming took 3 bases from V and 0 from J; bases not matched to a gene: 16. The V gene's germline CDR1 is LNHDA and CDR2 SQIVND (reference sequence). CDR3 protein: CASSIRSVGGTGELNTEAFF. CDR3 sequence (DNA): TGTGCCAGTAGTATCAGATCTGTGGGAGGGACAGGGGAGTTGAACACTGAAGCTTTCTTT.

The gene calls are TRBV30 and TRBJ1-2; weak D call: TRBD1 (6 bases). CDR1 and CDR2 from the germline V gene are GTSNPN and SVGIG (reference sequence). The CDR3 runs to 14 residues. Trimming pared 2 bases from V and 7 bases from J, leaving 17 bases between. CDR3 amino acids: CAWSRDRGSGGYTF. The CDR3, as DNA: TGTGCCTGGAGTCGTGATAGGGGGTCGGGTGGCTACACCTTC.

This CDR3 is CASAGQPNSPLHF. The CDR3 DNA reads TGTGCCAGCGCGGGACAGCCGAATTCACCCCTCCACTTT. J is TRBJ1-6 and V is TRBV27; 7 bases are a match to TRBD1. The germline CDR1 and CDR2 sequences are MNHEY and SMNVEV (reference sequence). With 8 bases clipped from V and 7 bases from J, the junction kept 5 bases outside the gene matches. The CDR3 has 13 residues.

The count of this clone is one. This rearrangement joins TRBV11-2 to TRBJ2-3; 8 positions match TRBD2. Looked up from germline, CDR1 is SGHAT and CDR2 is FQNNGV. This CDR3 contains 17 residues. The junction had 18 bases not matched to a gene; V was cut back by 5 bases and J by 8 bases. The CDR3 nucleotides are TGTGCCAGCAGCCAAGGCCCAGCGGGAGCCGGGGTGGGTACGCAGTATTTT. This translates into CASSQGPAGAGVGTQYF.